These 25 T cell receptor beta chains originate from one sample sequenced in a study of T cells in Graves' hyperthyroidism and ophthalmopathy (dated by TCRdb to about 2019). Library method: multiplex PCR. The sample was run on an Illumina HiSeq 2000. TCR beta CDR3 regions were amplified from RNA transcripts. For the first round of RT-PCR on the TCR CDR3, the HTBI primer set was used together with the Qiagen OneStep RT-PCR kit. TCRdb trimmed public reads at Q25 via fastp, called clones via MiXCR and kept in-frame beta chains. Rows merge per CDR3 protein into single entries with the most common DNA and genes. The table for this sample lists around 620,000 distinct CDR3 sequences; about 17% of them were counted only once. The leading ten clones occupy around 4% of the sample. Sequencing was done on a sample of blood. Source of these receptors: a young woman with Graves' hyperthyroidism.

There are a few counts of this clonotype. Just one base apart from a much larger clone, this may be a read error. V usage is TRBV11-2 and J usage is TRBJ2-5; no definite D call. This CDR3 comprises 13 residues. Trimming took off 1 base at V and 4 bases at J, with 7 bases between the two ends. Germline V gene sequence: CDR1 SGHAT, CDR2 FQNNGV. As DNA, the CDR3 is TGTGCCAGCAGCTTAGGGGCGGTAGAGACCCAGTACTTC. Translation: CASSLGAVETQYF.

On this clonotype itself: As the CDR3 is not closed by the conserved phenylalanine or tryptophan, this likely results from a read error. This chain connects TRBV3-1 to TRBJ2-7; D is perhaps TRBD2 (5 bases). The V end was cut by 4 bases, the J end by 2 bases, with 9 bases between. The CDR3 extends over 13 amino acids. The germline V gene has CDR1 LGHDT and CDR2 YNNKEL (reference sequence). The CDR3, as DNA: TGTGCCAGCAGCCCACCCGGGACCTACGAGCAGTACCTC. Its protein is CASSPPGTYEQYL.

This clonotype was seen repeatedly, ten times or more. The junction and the germline gene differ at one end; a read error may be behind it. The chain recombines TRBV4-1 with TRBJ2-5; 12 bases are shared with TRBD2. The germline V gene has CDR1 MGHRA and CDR2 YSYEKL. The CDR3 length is 14 residues. CDR3 sequence reads: CASRLAGGQETQYF. The CDR3 nucleotides read TGTGCCAGCAGGCTAGCGGGAGGGCAAGAGACCCAGTACTTC.

The chain is built from TRBV6-5 and TRBJ1-1, with D hard to call. The CDR3 sequence is 13 residues long. The germline CDR1 and CDR2 sequences are MNHEY and SVGAGI. Trimming shortened V by 1 base and J by 2 bases, and 5 bases separated the two germline ends. CDR3 in amino acids: CASSYWGNTEAFF. As DNA, the CDR3 is TGTGCCAGCAGTTACTGGGGAAACACTGAAGCTTTCTTT.

This clonotype appeared many times. The gene calls are TRBV5-5 and TRBJ1-1, with D unclear. V was trimmed by 6 bases and J by 2 bases, leaving 8 bases between them. The germline gives CDR1 SGHKS, CDR2 YYEKEE (reference sequence). The CDR3 has 12 residues. The CDR3 coding sequence is TGTGCCAGCATAACGGAAAACACTGAAGCTTTCTTT. This codes for CASITENTEAFF.

This clonotype was counted at least ten times. V usage is TRBV27 and J usage is TRBJ2-7; possibly TRBD2 for D (7 bases). Trimming took 6 bases from V and 6 from J, leaving 18 bases between them. Germline-derived CDR1 and CDR2 are MNHEY and SMNVEV (reference sequence). This CDR3 region has 14 residues. The CDR3 DNA is TGTGCCAGCAGCCAGGTTCGGGGGGCCGCCGAGCAGTACTTC. This sequence encodes CASSQVRGAAEQYF.

About this clonotype: A read error is possible here, since a much larger clone lies one base away. This chain links TRBV28 with TRBJ1-2; D call uncertain. Per germline, CDR1 MDHEN and CDR2 SYDVKM. The CDR3 contains 12 residues. The CDR3 DNA reads as TGTGCCAGCGGGAGTACTAACTATGGCTACGCCTTC. Protein product: CASGSTNYGYAF.

This clonotype occurred many times. The V gene is TRBV7-9, the J gene TRBJ2-1; D is uncertain. This CDR3 spans 14 amino acids. The V gene's germline CDR1 is SEHNR and CDR2 FQNEAQ (reference sequence). With 5 bases removed from V and 5 bases from J, the gap between germline ends came to 13 bases. The CDR3 nucleotides read TGTGCCAGCAGCCGTCGACGGTCCGACAATGAGCAGTTCTTC. It yields the protein CASSRRRSDNEQFF.

This chain links TRBV9 with TRBJ2-1, with TRBD2 matching 7 bases. This CDR3 has 16 amino acids. Germline lookup yields CDR1 SGDLS and CDR2 YYNGEE. J gave up 2 bases and V 0 bases, and 5 bases lay outside the gene matches. The CDR3 sequence: CASSVDSGGPYNEQFF. In DNA form, the CDR3 reads TGTGCCAGCAGCGTAGATTCGGGAGGACCCTACAATGAGCAGTTCTTC.

This clonotype has a count of ten or more. The genes are TRBV7-3 and TRBJ2-3, with D perhaps matching TRBD1 or TRBD2 (6 bases each). There are 16 residues in the CDR3. V was cut by 5 bases and J by 2 bases, with 17 bases left in between. In germline, CDR1 is SGHTA, CDR2 FQGTGA. The CDR3 is CASSPRGGIITDTQYF. CDR3 DNA sequence: TGTGCCAGCAGCCCCAGGGGCGGGATTATCACAGATACGCAGTATTTT.

This clonotype was counted at least ten times. The rearrangement joins TRBV7-2 to TRBJ2-3, with D perhaps TRBD2 (6 bases). Per germline, CDR1 SGHTA and CDR2 FQGNSA. V dropped 0 bases and J dropped 5 bases, with 12 bases sitting between them. CDR3 size: 15 residues. CDR3 nucleotides: TGTGCCAGCAGCTTAGCGGGAGGAGGAGAAGATACGCAGTATTTT. Encoded protein: CASSLAGGGEDTQYF.

The chain couples TRBV7-8 to TRBJ2-1; 8 bases map to TRBD2. The V segment lost 5 bases and the J segment 5 bases; nucleotides outside the gene matches: 14. Germline CDR1 and CDR2: SGHVS and FQNEAQ. This CDR3 is built from 17 residues. The CDR3 DNA reads TGTGCCAGCAGCGGAAAAATAAGCGGGAGCGGAAACAATGAGCAGTTCTTC. Amino acids: CASSGKISGSGNNEQFF.

This clonotype was observed many times. The genes are TRBV7-2 and TRBJ1-2; 9 nucleotides line up with TRBD1. This CDR3 has 14 amino acids. In germline, CDR1 is SGHTA, CDR2 FQGNSA. Trimming took 5 bases from V and 7 from J; bases not matched to a gene: 8. CDR3 residues: CASSRGQGDFGYTF. CDR3 nucleotide sequence: TGTGCCAGCAGCCGGGGACAGGGTGATTTTGGCTACACCTTC.

This clonotype was seen a few times. The genes are TRBV3-1 and TRBJ2-1, with 7 bases fitting TRBD2. The CDR3 runs 15 residues. Germline CDR1 is LGHDT and CDR2 is YNNKEL (reference sequence). Germline trimming cut 4 bases from V and 9 bases from J; bases unmatched to any gene: 12. The CDR3 region has the DNA TGTGCCAGCAGCCGGGCGGGAGAACATGTAGCTGAGCAGTTCTTC. Its protein is CASSRAGEHVAEQFF.

This clonotype is a singleton in its sample. Possible read error: a much larger clone is one base away. The chain carries TRBV24-1 and TRBJ2-7, with D possibly TRBD2 on 5 matching bases. The CDR3 sequence is 15 residues long. The V gene's germline CDR1 is KGHDR and CDR2 SFDVKD. V shed 4 bases and J shed 7 bases, with 19 bases lying between them. CDR3 DNA sequence: TGTGCCACCAGTGACCCTACTAGTTTTGACAATGAGCAGTACTTC. Translating it yields CATSDPTSFDNEQYF.

Comment on this clonotype: One base away lies a much larger clone, so this may be a sequencing read error. V gene TRBV20-1 combines with J gene TRBJ2-7; no definite D call. Germline V gene data show CDR1 as DFQATT and CDR2 as SNEGSKA (reference sequence). This CDR3 has 15 amino acids. Trimming shortened V by 1 base and J by 3 bases, and 16 bases separated the two germline ends. The CDR3: CSARGRSMPVYEQYF. Here the CDR3 DNA reads TGCAGTGCTAGAGGGCGTAGCATGCCAGTCTACGAGCAGTACTTC.

The rearrangement joins TRBV4-2 to TRBJ2-6; D uncertain. The germline V gene has CDR1 LGHNA and CDR2 YNFKEQ. Trimming pared 0 bases from V and 0 bases from J, leaving 12 bases between. This CDR3 has 18 residues. This CDR3 is CASSQEGPPGSGANVLTF. The DNA of the CDR3 is TGTGCCAGCAGCCAAGAAGGCCCCCCTGGCTCTGGGGCCAACGTCCTGACTTTC.

There are many counts of this clonotype. The V and J genes are TRBV20-1 and TRBJ2-1, with 8 bases aligning to TRBD2. Trimming took 6 bases from V and 5 from J; bases not matched to a gene: 12. Germline V gives CDR1 DFQATT, CDR2 SNEGSKA (reference sequence). The CDR3 loop spans 15 amino acids. The CDR3 DNA follows: TGCAGTGCCGTCCTACTAGCGGCCGCAGACAATGAGCAGTTCTTC. As protein: CSAVLLAAADNEQFF.

The chain combines TRBV27 with TRBJ1-1; D possibly corresponds to TRBD1 (6 bases). Trimming pared 8 bases from V and 0 bases from J, leaving 13 bases between. Germline V CDR1 and CDR2: MNHEY, SMNVEV (reference sequence). The CDR3 runs to 14 residues. The CDR3 DNA follows: TGTGCCAGCCAAGGAGGGGGGATGAACACTGAAGCTTTCTTT. Its translation: CASQGGGMNTEAFF.

This clonotype has only a few counts. CDR3 loop: CASSPPSYGSYEQYF. The CDR3, as DNA: TGTGCCAGCTCACCACCGTCATACGGGAGTTACGAGCAGTACTTC. This chain connects TRBV18 to TRBJ2-7; D may be TRBD2 (6 bases). From germline, CDR1 is KGHSH and CDR2 LQKENI. CDR3 size: 15 residues. V shed 0 bases and J shed 4 bases, with 13 bases lying between them.

This clonotype has a count of ten or more. This sequence joins TRBV28 and TRBJ2-3; D may be TRBD2 (5 bases). Trimming removed 4 bases at V and 0 bases at J, with 8 bases between. The germline gives CDR1 MDHEN, CDR2 SYDVKM. The CDR3 consists of 14 residues. CDR3 sequence (DNA): TGTGCCAGCAGTTCCGGGGATAGCACAGATACGCAGTATTTT. This translates into CASSSGDSTDTQYF. The full variable domain, completed using reference TRBV28 and TRBJ2-3, is DVKVTQSSRYLVKRTGEKVFLECVQDMDHENMFWYRQDPGLGLRLIYFSYDVKMKEKGDIPEGYSVSREKKERFSLILESASTNQTSMYLCASSSGDSTDTQYFGPGTRLTVL.

As to this clonotype: This could be a read error, since a much larger clone is one nucleotide away. This sequence joins TRBV28 and TRBJ1-5; a weak D match, TRBD1 (5 bases). This CDR3 contains 16 residues. Per germline, CDR1 MDHEN and CDR2 SYDVKM. Trimming removed 3 bases from V and 2 bases from J, with 14 bases in between. As DNA, the CDR3 is TGTGCCAGCAGTTTTCGGGGGTCGGGGGGCAATCAGCCCCAGCATTTT. Its protein is CASSFRGSGGNQPQHF. Full variable domain (rest looked up from reference TRBV28 and TRBJ1-5): DVKVTQSSRYLVKRTGEKVFLECVQDMDHENMFWYRQDPGLGLRLIYFSYDVKMKEKGDIPEGYSVSREKKERFSLILESASTNQTSMYLCASSFRGSGGNQPQHFGDGTRLSIL.

V and J are TRBV24-1 and TRBJ1-4; the D gene is possibly TRBD1 (5 bases). V lost 3 bases, J lost 8 bases, and 15 bases lay in between. The CDR3 sequence is 15 residues long. The V gene's germline CDR1 is KGHDR and CDR2 SFDVKD. The CDR3 nucleotides are TGTGCCACCAGTGATCCAGGGCTTTCCGAGGAAAAACTGTTTTTT. As protein: CATSDPGLSEEKLFF.

This clonotype was counted ten times or more. The chain combines TRBV20-1 with TRBJ2-7; TRBD2 agrees at 13 bases. In germline, CDR1 is DFQATT, CDR2 SNEGSKA (reference sequence). The J segment lost 2 bases and the V segment lost 6 bases, leaving 7 bases of the junction unmatched. The CDR3 runs 15 residues. This chain's CDR3 is CSAPTSGRATYEQYF. CDR3 sequence (DNA): TGCAGTGCCCCCACTAGCGGGAGGGCTACCTACGAGCAGTACTTC.

This clonotype was recorded at least ten times. The chain combines TRBV7-2 with TRBJ1-1, with TRBD1 as a possible D gene (6 bases). Germline V lookup: CDR1 SGHTA, CDR2 FQGNSA. The CDR3 has 15 amino acids. V lost 6 bases, J lost 4 bases, and 18 bases lay in between. The CDR3 DNA reads TGTGCCAGCAGACCACAGGGCTCGGTGGGCACTGAAGCTTTCTTT. Its translation is CASRPQGSVGTEAFF. Full variable domain (rest looked up from reference TRBV7-2 and TRBJ1-1): GAGVSQSPSNKVTEKGKDVELRCDPISGHTALYWYRQSLGQGLEFLIYFQGNSAPDKSGLPSDRFSAERTGGSVSTLTIQRTQQEDSAVYLCASRPQGSVGTEAFFGQGTRLTVV.